One and the same sample provided the 18 T cell receptor beta chains below, sequenced in a study of T cell responses to AZD1222 COVID-19 vaccine. Produced via immunoSEQ multiplex PCR; TCRdb's table is partial and in-frame only. The repertoire consists of 110,000 to 150,000 clones, with about 88% occurring once and the leading ten covering over 3.5%. The material was peripheral blood, obtained on day 0 of AZD1222 vaccination. All receptors come from an adult in good health.

In nucleotides, the CDR3 is TGCGCCAGCAGCCTTACCCCTGCTAACTATGGCTACACCTTC. The encoded protein is CASSLTPANYGYTF. The J gene is TRBJ1-2, the V gene TRBV5-1; D is unclear. Trimming left V 4 bases short and J 0 bases short, with 10 bases between. CDR3 length: 14 residues. Germline lookup yields CDR1 SGHRS and CDR2 YFSETQ.

This chain links TRBV29-1 with TRBJ2-7, with 8 nucleotides matching TRBD1. V trimming: 4 bases; J trimming: 6 bases; junction bases outside the gene matches: 8. In germline, CDR1 is SQVTM, CDR2 ANQGSEA. The CDR3 loop spans 13 amino acids. CDR3 DNA sequence: TGCAGCGTTGGCCGAGACAGGGGTGCCGAGCAGTACTTC. Translation: CSVGRDRGAEQYF.

This clone was seen just once. This rearrangement joins TRBV27 to TRBJ2-3; 11 bases align to TRBD2. CDR3 length: 17 residues. With 5 bases clipped from V and 7 bases from J, the junction kept 14 bases outside the gene matches. Germline CDR1 is MNHEY and CDR2 is SMNVEV (reference sequence). In nucleotides, the CDR3 is TGTGCCAGCAGTCCCCCCCCGGGACTAGCGGAGACTTATACGCAGTATTTT. It specifies CASSPPPGLAETYTQYF.

J is TRBJ1-2 and V is TRBV7-2; 7 bases line up with TRBD1. This CDR3 is 12 amino acids long. Trimming cost V 5 bases and J 14 bases; bases outside gene matches: 11. The germline gives CDR1 SGHTA, CDR2 FQGNSA. The CDR3 region has the DNA TGTGCCAGCAGCACAGGGGCGGCCCTTAGGACCTTC. The encoded protein is CASSTGAALRTF.

The J gene is TRBJ1-4, the V gene TRBV1. TRBV1 is classified as a pseudogene. The CDR3 is made up of 14 amino acids. CDR3 region: CTSSQAGGGEKLFF. The CDR3 DNA sequence: TGCACCAGCAGCCAGGCAGGGGGGGGTGAAAAACTGTTTTTT.

On this clone itself: Other DNA sequences in the same sample also yield this CDR3. V and J are TRBV12-3 or TRBV12-4 and TRBJ1-5; D unresolved. V lost 2 bases and J 2 bases, leaving 4 bases between the germline ends. The CDR3 is 13 residues long. The CDR3 loop is CASSLRGNQPQHF. CDR3 in DNA: TGTGCCAGCAGTTTAAGAGGCAATCAGCCCCAGCATTTT.

The rearrangement links TRBV18 to TRBJ2-7; TRBD1 is a possible D gene (6 bases). The CDR3 spans 16 residues. The germline V gene encodes CDR1 KGHSH and CDR2 LQKENI. Trimming took off 0 bases at V and 2 bases at J, with 14 bases between the two ends. CDR3 sequence: CASSPPGTLLTYEQYF. In nucleotides, the CDR3 is TGTGCCAGCTCACCACCCGGGACACTGTTAACCTACGAGCAGTACTTC.

This clone was recorded once. V is TRBV2 and J is TRBJ1-2; D unresolved. V shed 4 bases and J shed 1 base, with 19 bases lying between them. This CDR3 is built from 17 residues. CDR1 and CDR2 from the germline V gene are SNHLY and FYNNEI. CDR3 residues: CASSARGGGISNYGYTF. The DNA of the CDR3 is TGTGCCAGCAGTGCTAGAGGTGGAGGGATTAGTAACTATGGCTACACCTTC. The variable domain in full, with the rest retrieved from reference TRBV2 and TRBJ1-2, is EPEVTQTPSHQVTQMGQEVILRCVPISNHLYFYWYRQILGQKVEFLVSFYNNEISEKSEIFDDQFSVERPDGSNFTLKIRSTKLEDSAMYFCASSARGGGISNYGYTFGSGTRLTVV.

J is TRBJ2-3 and V is TRBV11-2, with 7 bases identical to TRBD2. CDR3 size: 15 residues. With V trimmed by 6 bases and J by 2 bases, 8 bases remained unmatched. Germline lookup yields CDR1 SGHAT and CDR2 FQNNGV. Here the CDR3 reads CASRSRRDYTDTQYF. In nucleotides, the CDR3 is TGTGCCAGCAGGTCCCGGAGGGACTACACAGATACGCAGTATTTT. The variable domain in full, with the rest retrieved from reference TRBV11-2 and TRBJ2-3, is EAGVAQSPRYKIIEKRQSVAFWCNPISGHATLYWYQQILGQGPKLLIQFQNNGVVDDSQLPKDRFSAERLKGVDSTLKIQPAKLEDSAVYLCASRSRRDYTDTQYFGPGTRLTVL.

This chain joins TRBV19 and TRBJ1-2; D remains ambiguous. V was shortened by 5 bases and J by 4 bases, with 17 bases between the two germline ends. The CDR3 consists of 15 residues. CDR1 is LNHDA and CDR2 is SQIVND in the germline V gene (reference sequence). CDR3 protein: CASSPPDVLFYGYTF. The CDR3 coding sequence is TGTGCCAGTAGTCCCCCGGACGTGTTGTTCTATGGCTACACCTTC.

The V gene is TRBV2, the J gene TRBJ2-2; the match to TRBD2 covers 11 bases. V lost 3 bases to trimming and J lost 4 bases; unmatched junction nucleotides: 4. This CDR3 spans 16 amino acids. Germline V gene data show CDR1 as SNHLY and CDR2 as FYNNEI. The CDR3 DNA follows: TGTGCCAGCAGTGAGCCAACTAGCGGGAGCACCGGGGAGCTGTTTTTT. This encodes CASSEPTSGSTGELFF.

This clone showed up just a few times. This chain connects TRBV10-1 to TRBJ2-3; possible D gene TRBD1, 5 bases. CDR1 is WNHNN, CDR2 SYGVQD, per germline (reference sequence). V dropped 5 bases and J dropped 6 bases, with 9 bases sitting between them. This CDR3 has 12 amino acids. The CDR3 sequence: CASSSSGDTQYF. In DNA form, the CDR3 reads TGCGCCAGCAGTTCGTCAGGGGATACGCAGTATTTT.

The chain combines TRBV28 with TRBJ1-2, with D uncertain. V was trimmed by 1 base and J by 4 bases, leaving 10 bases between them. Germline V gives CDR1 MDHEN, CDR2 SYDVKM. The CDR3 sequence is 14 residues long. The CDR3 loop reads CASSLLGQSYGYTF. CDR3 DNA sequence: TGTGCCAGCAGTTTATTAGGGCAGAGCTATGGCTACACCTTC.

The rearrangement uses TRBV28 and TRBJ1-2, with a weak D call TRBD1 (6 bases). Germline V gene data show CDR1 as MDHEN and CDR2 as SYDVKM. V lost 1 base, J lost 8 bases, and 14 bases lay in between. The CDR3 is 14 amino acids. For the CDR3, the DNA is TGTGCCAGCAGTTTATTGTTACAGGGAGGAGGCTACACCTTC. Its protein product is CASSLLLQGGGYTF.

This chain links TRBV10-1 with TRBJ2-1, with 7 bases identical to TRBD2. Germline trimming cut 2 bases from V and 4 bases from J; bases unmatched to any gene: 2. The CDR3 loop spans 14 amino acids. CDR1 is WNHNN, CDR2 SYGVQD, per germline (reference sequence). CDR3 residues: CASSERTSYNEQFF. The CDR3 DNA sequence: TGCGCCAGCAGTGAGAGGACTAGTTACAATGAGCAGTTCTTC.

The chain is built from TRBV18 and TRBJ1-1; possible D gene TRBD1, 5 bases. The length of the CDR3 is 14 residues. The V and J ends lost 0 bases and 3 bases respectively, with 8 bases between them. Germline V lookup: CDR1 KGHSH, CDR2 LQKENI. The CDR3 region has the DNA TGTGCCAGCTCACCACCCCGGGGCCACACTGAAGCTTTCTTT. Residues: CASSPPRGHTEAFF.

The V gene is TRBV19, the J gene TRBJ2-7; D is ambiguous. Germline loops: CDR1 LNHDA, CDR2 SQIVND (reference sequence). This CDR3 spans 15 amino acids. Between the trimmed V and J ends, which lost 0 bases and 0 bases, there was a span of 9 bases. The CDR3 region has the DNA TGTGCCAGTAGTATAGATGCTGGTTTCTCCTACGAGCAGTACTTC. It specifies CASSIDAGFSYEQYF.

The chain uses TRBV30 and TRBJ2-1; 9 nucleotides agree with TRBD2. The CDR3 sequence is 14 residues long. Trimming cost V 3 bases and J 8 bases; bases outside gene matches: 8. CDR1 and CDR2 from the germline V gene are GTSNPN and SVGIG (reference sequence). CDR3 protein: CAWRAAGGPYEQFF. In DNA form, the CDR3 reads TGTGCCTGGAGGGCGGCGGGAGGGCCCTATGAGCAGTTCTTC. Combining the CDR3 with reference TRBV30 and TRBJ2-1 gives the whole variable domain SQTIHQWPATLVQPVGSPLSLECTVEGTSNPNLYWYRQAAGRGLQLLFYSVGIGQISSEVPQNLSASRPQDRQFILSSKKLLLSDSGFYLCAWRAAGGPYEQFFGPGTRLTVL.